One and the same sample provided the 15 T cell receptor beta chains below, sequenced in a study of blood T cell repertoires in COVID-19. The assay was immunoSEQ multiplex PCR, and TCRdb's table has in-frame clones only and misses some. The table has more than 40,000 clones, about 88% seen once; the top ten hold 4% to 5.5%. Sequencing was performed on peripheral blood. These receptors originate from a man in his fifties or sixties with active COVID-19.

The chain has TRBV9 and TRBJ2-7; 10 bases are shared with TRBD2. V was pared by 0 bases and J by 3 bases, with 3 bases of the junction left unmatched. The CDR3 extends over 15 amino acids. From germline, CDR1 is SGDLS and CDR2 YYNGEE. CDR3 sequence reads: CASSVEASGSYEQYF. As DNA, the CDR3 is TGTGCCAGCAGCGTAGAGGCTAGCGGGAGCTACGAGCAGTACTTC.

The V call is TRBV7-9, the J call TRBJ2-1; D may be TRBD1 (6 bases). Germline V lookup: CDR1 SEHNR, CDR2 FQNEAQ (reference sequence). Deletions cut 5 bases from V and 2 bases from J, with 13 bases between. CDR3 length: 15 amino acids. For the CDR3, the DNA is TGTGCCAGCAGCAGACAGGAGTCTCCCTACAATGAGCAGTTCTTC. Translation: CASSRQESPYNEQFF.

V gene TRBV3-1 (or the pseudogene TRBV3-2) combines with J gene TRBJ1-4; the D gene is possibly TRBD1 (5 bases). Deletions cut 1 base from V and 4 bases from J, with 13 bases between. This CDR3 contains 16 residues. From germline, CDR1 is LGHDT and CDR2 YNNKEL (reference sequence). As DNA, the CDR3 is TGTGCCAGCAGCCAAGGACGGCCGGGGGTTAATGAAAAACTGTTTTTT. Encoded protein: CASSQGRPGVNEKLFF.

CDR3 sequence: CASSLRLGMETQYF. For the CDR3, the DNA is TGTGCCAGCAGCCTCCGACTAGGGATGGAGACCCAGTACTTC. This chain connects TRBV7-9 to TRBJ2-5; possible D gene TRBD2, 6 bases. The CDR3 is 14 amino acids. Germline CDR1 is SEHNR and CDR2 is FQNEAQ (reference sequence). Trimming removed 5 bases from V and 5 bases from J, with 15 bases in between.

In DNA form, the CDR3 reads TGTGCCAGCAGCACCCTACAGGGTTTCGGAAACACCATATATTTT. Amino acids: CASSTLQGFGNTIYF. The chain links TRBV28 to TRBJ1-3, with TRBD1 as a possible D gene (6 bases). Trimming shortened V by 6 bases and J by 4 bases, and 16 bases separated the two germline ends. Germline V CDR1 and CDR2: MDHEN, SYDVKM. The CDR3 totals 15 residues.

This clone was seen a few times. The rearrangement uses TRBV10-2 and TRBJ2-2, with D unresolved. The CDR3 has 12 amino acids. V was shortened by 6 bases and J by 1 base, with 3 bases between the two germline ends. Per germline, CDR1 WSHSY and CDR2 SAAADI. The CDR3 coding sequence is TGCGCCAGCAGCAAGAACACCGGGGAGCTGTTTTTT. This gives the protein CASSKNTGELFF.

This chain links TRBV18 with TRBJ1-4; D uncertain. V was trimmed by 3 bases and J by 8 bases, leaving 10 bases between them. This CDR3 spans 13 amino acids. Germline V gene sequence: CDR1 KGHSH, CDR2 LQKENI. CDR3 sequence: CASSPLESEKLFF. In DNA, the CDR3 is TGTGCCAGCTCACCTCTCGAGAGCGAAAAACTGTTTTTT.

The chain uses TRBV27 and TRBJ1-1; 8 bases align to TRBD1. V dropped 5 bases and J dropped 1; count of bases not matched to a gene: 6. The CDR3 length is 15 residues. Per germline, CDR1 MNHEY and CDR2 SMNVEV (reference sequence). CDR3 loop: CASSRGQGGNTEAFF. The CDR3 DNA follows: TGTGCCAGCAGTCGCGGACAGGGCGGGAACACTGAAGCTTTCTTT.

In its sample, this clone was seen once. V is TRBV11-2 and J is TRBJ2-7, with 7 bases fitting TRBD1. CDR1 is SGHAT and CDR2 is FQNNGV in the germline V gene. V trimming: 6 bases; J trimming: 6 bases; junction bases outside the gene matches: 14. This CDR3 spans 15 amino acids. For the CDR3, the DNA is TGTGCCAGCAGACCATCCGGGACAGAGATTTTCGAGCAGTACTTC. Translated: CASRPSGTEIFEQYF. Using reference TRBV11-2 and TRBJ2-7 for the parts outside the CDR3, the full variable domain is EAGVAQSPRYKIIEKRQSVAFWCNPISGHATLYWYQQILGQGPKLLIQFQNNGVVDDSQLPKDRFSAERLKGVDSTLKIQPAKLEDSAVYLCASRPSGTEIFEQYFGPGTRLTVT.

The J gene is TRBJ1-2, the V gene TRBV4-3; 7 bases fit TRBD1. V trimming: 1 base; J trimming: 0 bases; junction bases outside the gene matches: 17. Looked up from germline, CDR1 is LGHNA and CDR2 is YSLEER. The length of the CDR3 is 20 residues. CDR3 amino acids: CASSQARTGGLGEPNYGYTF. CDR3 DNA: TGCGCCAGCAGCCAAGCGCGGACAGGAGGTTTGGGAGAGCCTAACTATGGCTACACCTTC.

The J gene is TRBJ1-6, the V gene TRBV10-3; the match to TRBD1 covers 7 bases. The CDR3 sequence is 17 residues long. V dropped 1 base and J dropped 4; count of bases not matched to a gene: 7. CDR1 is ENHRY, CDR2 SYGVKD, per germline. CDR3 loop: CAISEFDREVYNSPLHF. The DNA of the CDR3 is TGTGCCATCAGTGAGTTCGACAGGGAGGTTTATAATTCACCCCTCCACTTT.

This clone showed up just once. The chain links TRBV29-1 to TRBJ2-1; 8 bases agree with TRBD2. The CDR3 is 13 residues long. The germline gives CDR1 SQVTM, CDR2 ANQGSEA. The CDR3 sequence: CIGRGGLWNEQFF. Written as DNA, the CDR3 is TGCATCGGACGGGGGGGCCTCTGGAATGAGCAGTTCTTC.

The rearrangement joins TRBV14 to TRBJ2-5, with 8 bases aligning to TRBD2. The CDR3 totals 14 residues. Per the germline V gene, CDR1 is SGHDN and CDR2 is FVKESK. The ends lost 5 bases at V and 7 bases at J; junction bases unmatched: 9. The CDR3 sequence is CASSLVRSGGTQYF. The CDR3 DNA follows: TGTGCCAGCAGCTTGGTGCGGAGCGGGGGGACCCAGTACTTC.

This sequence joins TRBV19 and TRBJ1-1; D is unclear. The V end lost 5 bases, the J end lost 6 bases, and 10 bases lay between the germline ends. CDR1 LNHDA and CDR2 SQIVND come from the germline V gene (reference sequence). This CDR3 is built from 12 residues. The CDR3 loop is CASSFSRAEAFF. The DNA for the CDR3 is TGTGCCAGTAGTTTTTCTCGGGCTGAAGCTTTCTTT. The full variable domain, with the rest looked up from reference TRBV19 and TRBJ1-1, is DGGITQSPKYLFRKEGQNVTLSCEQNLNHDAMYWYRQDPGQGLRLIYYSQIVNDFQKGDIAEGYSVSREKKESFPLTVTSAQKNPTAFYLCASSFSRAEAFFGQGTRLTVV.

Written as DNA, the CDR3 is TGTGCCAGCAGCTTGGGGCAGGGGAGAAGCTACACCTTC. Its protein product is CASSLGQGRSYTF. V gene TRBV7-2 combines with J gene TRBJ1-2; D is possibly TRBD1 (6 bases). The CDR3 loop spans 13 amino acids. Deletions cut 3 bases from V and 9 bases from J, with 14 bases between. Germline V lookup: CDR1 SGHTA, CDR2 FQGNSA. The complete variable domain, with remaining parts taken from reference TRBV7-2 and TRBJ1-2, reads GAGVSQSPSNKVTEKGKDVELRCDPISGHTALYWYRQSLGQGLEFLIYFQGNSAPDKSGLPSDRFSAERTGGSVSTLTIQRTQQEDSAVYLCASSLGQGRSYTFGSGTRLTVV.